Below, 10 T cell receptor beta chains from the same sample are listed, as sequenced in a study of control samples from healthy donors and cancer patients (dated by TCRdb to about 2020). The library came from the immunoSEQ multiplex PCR assay. TCRdb re-hosts the immuneACCESS table, in-frame sequences only. Its copies lack some clones; in the studies checked, an unresolved V gene accounts for under half of them, and the cause for the rest is not known. This sample is represented by around 110,000 clones; over 90% of them were singletons. The ten largest clones take up 2.6% of the sample. The sample taken for sequencing was blood. These receptors originate from a man in his thirties or forties in good health.

This chain uses TRBV7-3 with TRBJ1-6; D is possibly TRBD1 (5 bases). This CDR3 is built from 14 residues. Trimming removed 5 bases from V and 5 bases from J, with 10 bases in between. Germline V gene lookup returns CDR1 SGHTA and CDR2 FQGTGA. CDR3 protein: CASSPGTDNSPLHF. CDR3 sequence (DNA): TGTGCCAGCAGCCCCGGGACGGATAATTCACCCCTCCACTTT. Full variable domain (outside the CDR3, taken from reference TRBV7-3 and TRBJ1-6): GAGVSQTPSNKVTEKGKYVELRCDPISGHTALYWYRQSLGQGPEFLIYFQGTGAADDSGLPNDRFFAVRPEGSVSTLKIQRTERGDSAVYLCASSPGTDNSPLHFGNGTRLTVT.

This chain joins TRBV6-1 and TRBJ1-1; the D is unclear. This CDR3 contains 17 residues. V was shortened by 3 bases and J by 3 bases, with 20 bases between the two germline ends. The germline CDR1 and CDR2 sequences are MNHNS and SASEGT. The CDR3 DNA reads TGTGCCAGCAGTGAGTATTCCGGGATACTCAAGGACACTGAAGCTTTCTTT. It translates to CASSEYSGILKDTEAFF.

The chain employs TRBV15 and TRBJ2-7; 12 bases agree with TRBD1. Germline trimming cut 3 bases from V and 3 bases from J; bases unmatched to any gene: 3. The CDR3 spans 15 residues. Germline lookup yields CDR1 LNHNV and CDR2 YYDKDF (reference sequence). Here the CDR3 DNA reads TGTGCCACCAGCAGCGGGACAGGGGGCTACTACGAGCAGTACTTC. Translating it yields CATSSGTGGYYEQYF. The full variable domain, in which reference TRBV15 and TRBJ2-7 provide the parts outside the CDR3, is DAMVIQNPRYQVTQFGKPVTLSCSQTLNHNVMYWYQQKSSQAPKLLFHYYDKDFNNEADTPDNFQSRRPNTSFCFLDIRSPGLGDTAMYLCATSSGTGGYYEQYFGPGTRLTVT.

The chain uses TRBV24-1 and TRBJ1-4, with 10 bases matching TRBD1. Trimming at V came to 5 bases and at J to 3 bases, leaving 2 bases not matched to a gene. The CDR3 extends over 15 amino acids. The germline CDR1 and CDR2 sequences are KGHDR and SFDVKD. The CDR3 spells CATSVGQGANEKLFF. As DNA, the CDR3 is TGTGCCACCAGTGTTGGACAGGGGGCTAATGAAAAACTGTTTTTT.

The chain has TRBV19 and TRBJ2-7; D uncertain. The CDR3 is 15 residues long. Germline CDR1 is LNHDA and CDR2 is SQIVND (reference sequence). V lost 4 bases, J lost 3 bases, and 16 bases lay in between. The CDR3 loop is CASSTSKKGRYEQYV. The DNA of the CDR3 is TGTGCCAGTAGTACCTCAAAGAAAGGACGCTACGAGCAGTACGTC.

The J gene is TRBJ2-6, the V gene TRBV6-5; TRBD1 might be the D (5 bases). Between the trimmed V and J ends, which lost 4 bases and 0 bases, there was a span of 7 bases. The CDR3 covers 15 residues. CDR1 and CDR2 from the germline V gene are MNHEY and SVGAGI. For the CDR3, the DNA is TGTGCCAGCAGTTCAGGGTACTCTGGGGCCAACGTCCTGACTTTC. This encodes CASSSGYSGANVLTF.

CDR3 amino acids: CASSTLGYQETQYF. Here the CDR3 DNA reads TGTGCCAGCAGCACCCTCGGGTACCAAGAGACCCAGTACTTC. The chain is built from TRBV3-1 (or the pseudogene TRBV3-2) and TRBJ2-5; no clear D. The CDR3 extends over 14 amino acids. Trimming left V 5 bases short and J 0 bases short, with 10 bases between. Germline CDR1 and CDR2: LGHDT and YNNKEL (reference sequence).

This clone was picked up one time. This rearrangement joins TRBV7-9 to TRBJ2-7; no clear D. Per the germline V gene, CDR1 is SEHNR and CDR2 is FQNEAQ (reference sequence). The CDR3 is made up of 15 amino acids. Trimming removed 0 bases at V and 2 bases at J, with 11 bases between. The CDR3: CASSLAGSSAYEQYF. In nucleotides, the CDR3 is TGTGCCAGCAGCTTAGCAGGTTCCTCCGCCTACGAGCAGTACTTC.

J is TRBJ2-1 and V is TRBV27; possibly TRBD1 for D (5 bases). CDR1 MNHEY and CDR2 SMNVEV come from the germline V gene (reference sequence). Trimming pared 3 bases from V and 5 bases from J, leaving 11 bases between. The CDR3 consists of 14 residues. The CDR3 bases are TGTGCCAGCAGTTTGTCCCCAGGGAACAATGAGCAGTTCTTC. Its protein is CASSLSPGNNEQFF.

J is TRBJ1-1 and V is TRBV6-5, with a possible D match to TRBD1 (6 bases). CDR1 and CDR2 (germline): MNHEY, SVGAGI. The CDR3 has 14 amino acids. The ends were cut back, 9 bases at V and 0 bases at J, with 14 bases in the middle. In DNA, the CDR3 is TGTGCCAGTGTTCAGGGGATCATGAACACTGAAGCTTTCTTT. Residues: CASVQGIMNTEAFF.